The sequence of this T cell receptor beta chain was determined in a study of T cell repertoires in cytomegalovirus infection. TCRdb independently ran MiXCR on the reads; one entry per CDR3 protein. The data contain 200,000 to 300,000 distinct CDR3 sequences, around an eighth of them singletons. The table lists this clonotype with many counts. The CDR3 covers 14 residues. CDR1 is SGHTA, CDR2 FQGNSA, per germline. V was clipped by 1 base and J by 3 bases; unmatched bases: 2. The sequenced sample was PBMCs. The chain employs TRBV7-2 and TRBJ2-7; 8 nucleotides line up with TRBD2. The TCR sequence derives from a human donor in good health (CMV status not recorded). Some clones in this sample may be carry-over from other donors' samples. CDR3 loop: CASSLERGIYEQYF. The DNA for the CDR3 is TGTGCCAGCAGCTTAGAGCGGGGGATCTACGAGCAGTACTTC.